These T cell receptor beta chains were read from a single sample in a study of spatial heterogeneity in lung cancer. MiXCR, applied by TCRdb to the 5' RACE reads, yields one record per CDR3 protein. The repertoire has tens of thousands of distinct CDR3 sequences, roughly a fifth of them found once; the top ten carry less than 25%. The sample in question was PBMCs, obtained at follow-up. The origin of the receptors is a male donor with early-stage non-small cell lung cancer. Both conserved end residues are part of each CDR3. D genes are given only for firm matches. The size of a clone is reported for some rows only, either as once, few or many, or as a class for expanded clones.

D gene	clone size	V gene	J gene	CDR3 DNA	CDR3 protein
-	many	TRBV6-5	TRBJ1-6	TGTGCCAGCAGACCGGACAGCTTTTATAATTCACCCCTCCACTTT	CASRPDSFYNSPLHF
-	once	TRBV7-2	TRBJ2-2	TGTGCCAGCAGCAATCAGCCCATGCGGCTACCGGGCACCGGGGAGCTGTTTTTT	CASSNQPMRLPGTGELFF
-	-	TRBV6-5	TRBJ2-5	TGTGCCAGCAGTTGGGGTGGTCGGGGCCAAGAGACCCAGTACTTC	CASSWGGRGQETQYF
-	many	TRBV2	TRBJ2-5	TGTGCCAGCAGTGAAGAACGGAACCAAGAGACCCAGTACTTC	CASSEERNQETQYF
TRBD1	few	TRBV7-6	TRBJ1-4	TGTGCCAGCAGCTTTTTTGGGGACAGGGGAAATGAAAAACTGTTTTTT	CASSFFGDRGNEKLFF
-	-	TRBV13	TRBJ1-1	TGTGCCAGCAGCTTAATCGTGTCGGACCCCCTGAACACTGAAGCTTTCTTT	CASSLIVSDPLNTEAFF
-	few	TRBV27	TRBJ2-6	TGTGCCAGCAGCCCCTTGACCTACTCTGGGACCAACGTCCTGACTTTC	CASSPLTYSGTNVLTF
-	-	TRBV20-1	TRBJ2-5	TGCAGTGCCAAGGGTTCAGGCGAATTTGGAATGGAGACCCAGTACTTC	CSAKGSGEFGMETQYF
TRBD1	few	TRBV20-1	TRBJ1-2	TGCAGTGCTGGACAGGGAGGAAATAACTATGGCTACACCTTC	CSAGQGGNNYGYTF
TRBD1	-	TRBV7-9	TRBJ1-2	TGTGCCAGCGGACAGGCACCCGATGGCTACACCTTC	CASGQAPDGYTF